This record looks at one TCR beta chain sequence and its context. The V gene lost 7 bases and the J gene lost 5 bases, with 11 bases spanning the gap. Germline CDR1 reads MNHNS; CDR2 reads SASEGT. This CDR3 spans 12 amino acids. From blood CD8+ and CD4+ T cells, the TCR beta chain was sequenced. This entry is derived from a study of CD8 T cells in Susac syndrome. cDNA came from around 0.5 to 1 ug RNA primed by random hexamers. MiXCR, run by TCRdb on the immunoSEQ multiplex PCR reads, gives a single entry per CDR3 protein. There are tens of thousands of distinct CDR3 sequences in the sample; roughly 90% occur only once, and 0.5% to 0.6% lies in the top ten.

V usage is TRBV6-1 and J usage is TRBJ2-5; no clear D gene. The sequenced sample was CD8+ T cells from PBMCs. The TCR sequence derives from a human donor with multiple sclerosis. Written as DNA, the CDR3 is TGTGCCAGCATAGATGGGCGGGAGACCCAGTACTTC. Its translation: CASIDGRETQYF.